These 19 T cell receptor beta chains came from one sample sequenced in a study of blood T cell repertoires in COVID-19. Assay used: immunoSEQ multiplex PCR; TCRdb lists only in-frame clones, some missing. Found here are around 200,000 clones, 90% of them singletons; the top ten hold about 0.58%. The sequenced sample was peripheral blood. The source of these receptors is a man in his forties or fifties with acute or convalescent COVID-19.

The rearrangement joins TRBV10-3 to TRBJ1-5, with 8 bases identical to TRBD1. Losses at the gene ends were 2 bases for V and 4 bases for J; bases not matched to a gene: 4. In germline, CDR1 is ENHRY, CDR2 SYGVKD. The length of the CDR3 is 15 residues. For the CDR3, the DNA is TGTGCCATCAGTGAGACGGGACAGGAGAATCAGCCCCAGCATTTT. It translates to CAISETGQENQPQHF.

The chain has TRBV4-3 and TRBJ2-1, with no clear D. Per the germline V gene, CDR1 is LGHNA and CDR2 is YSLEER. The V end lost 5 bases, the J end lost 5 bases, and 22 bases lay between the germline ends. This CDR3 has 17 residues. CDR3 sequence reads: CASSSRLSGTANNEQFF. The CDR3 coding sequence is TGCGCCAGCAGCTCTCGTCTGTCCGGTACCGCTAACAATGAGCAGTTCTTC.

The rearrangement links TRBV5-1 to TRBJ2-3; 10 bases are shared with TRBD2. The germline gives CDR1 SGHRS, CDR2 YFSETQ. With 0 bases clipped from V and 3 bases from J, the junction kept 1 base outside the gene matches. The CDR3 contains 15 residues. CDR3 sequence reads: CASSLALAGTDTQYF. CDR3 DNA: TGCGCCAGCAGCTTGGCACTAGCGGGAACAGATACGCAGTATTTT.

CDR3 sequence reads: CASSITSGGSYEQYV. The CDR3 DNA is TGTGCCAGCAGTATCACTAGCGGGGGCTCCTACGAGCAGTACGTC. The chain employs TRBV6-5 and TRBJ2-7, with 11 nucleotides matching TRBD2. V lost 5 bases, J lost 0 bases, and 3 bases stayed unmatched. The CDR3 is 15 amino acids. Germline CDR1 is MNHEY and CDR2 is SVGAGI.

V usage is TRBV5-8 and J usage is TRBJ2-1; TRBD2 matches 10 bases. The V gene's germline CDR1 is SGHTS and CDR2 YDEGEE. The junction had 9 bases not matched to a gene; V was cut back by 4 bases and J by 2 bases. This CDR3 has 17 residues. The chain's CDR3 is CASSTIQSGRAYNEQFF. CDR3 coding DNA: TGTGCCAGCAGCACAATACAAAGCGGGAGGGCCTACAATGAGCAGTTCTTC.

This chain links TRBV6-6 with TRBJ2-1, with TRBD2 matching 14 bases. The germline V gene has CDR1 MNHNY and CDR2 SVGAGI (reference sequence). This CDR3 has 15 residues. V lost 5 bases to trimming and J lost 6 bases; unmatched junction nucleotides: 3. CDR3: CASSRLAGGGNEQFF. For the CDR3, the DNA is TGTGCCAGCAGTCGACTAGCGGGGGGGGGCAATGAGCAGTTCTTC.

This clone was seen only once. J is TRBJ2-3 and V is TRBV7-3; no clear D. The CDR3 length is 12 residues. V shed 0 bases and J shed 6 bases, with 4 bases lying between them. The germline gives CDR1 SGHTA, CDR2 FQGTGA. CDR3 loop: CASSLTADTQYF. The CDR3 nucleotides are TGTGCCAGCAGCTTAACAGCCGATACGCAGTATTTT. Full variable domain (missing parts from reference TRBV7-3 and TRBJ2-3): GAGVSQTPSNKVTEKGKYVELRCDPISGHTALYWYRQSLGQGPEFLIYFQGTGAADDSGLPNDRFFAVRPEGSVSTLKIQRTERGDSAVYLCASSLTADTQYFGPGTRLTVL.

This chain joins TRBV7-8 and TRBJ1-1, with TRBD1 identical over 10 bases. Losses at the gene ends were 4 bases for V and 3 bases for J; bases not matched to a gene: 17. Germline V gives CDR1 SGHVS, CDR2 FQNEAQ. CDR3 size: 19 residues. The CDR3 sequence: CASSSSTGQGQGAHTEAFF. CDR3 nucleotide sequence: TGTGCCAGCAGCTCCTCTACGGGACAGGGGCAAGGTGCTCACACTGAAGCTTTCTTT.

The DNA of the CDR3 is TGTGCCAGCAGCTTTTTTGTAGGACAGGCCGAGACGAACACTGAAGCTTTCTTT. Its protein product is CASSFFVGQAETNTEAFF. This chain joins TRBV11-2 and TRBJ1-1, with 7 bases matching TRBD1. With 3 bases clipped from V and 1 base from J, the junction kept 14 bases outside the gene matches. This CDR3 is 18 amino acids long. Germline-derived CDR1 and CDR2 are SGHAT and FQNNGV.

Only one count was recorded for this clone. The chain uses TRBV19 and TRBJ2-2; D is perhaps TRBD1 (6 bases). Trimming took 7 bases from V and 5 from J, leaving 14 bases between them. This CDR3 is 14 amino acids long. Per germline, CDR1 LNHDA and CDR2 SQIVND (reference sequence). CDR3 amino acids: CASKPTGWTGELFF. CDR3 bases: TGTGCCAGTAAGCCGACAGGCTGGACCGGGGAGCTGTTTTTT.

CDR3 nucleotide sequence: TGTGCCAGCAGCGTAGTAGCGGGAGAGCCTGGTGATACGCAGTATTTT. As protein: CASSVVAGEPGDTQYF. V gene TRBV9 combines with J gene TRBJ2-3; 9 bases fit TRBD2. From germline, CDR1 is SGDLS and CDR2 YYNGEE. The CDR3 runs to 16 residues. The trim removed 0 bases at V and 6 bases at J, leaving 8 bases unmatched. The complete variable domain, with remaining parts taken from reference TRBV9 and TRBJ2-3, reads DSGVTQTPKHLITATGQRVTLRCSPRSGDLSVYWYQQSLDQGLQFLIQYYNGEERAKGNILERFSAQQFPDLHSELNLSSLELGDSALYFCASSVVAGEPGDTQYFGPGTRLTVL.

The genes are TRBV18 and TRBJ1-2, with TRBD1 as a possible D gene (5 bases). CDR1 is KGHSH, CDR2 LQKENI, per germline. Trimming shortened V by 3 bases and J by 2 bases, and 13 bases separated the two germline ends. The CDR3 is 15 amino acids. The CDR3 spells CASSPFGGVNYGYTF. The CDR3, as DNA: TGTGCCAGCTCACCCTTTGGAGGGGTCAACTATGGCTACACCTTC.

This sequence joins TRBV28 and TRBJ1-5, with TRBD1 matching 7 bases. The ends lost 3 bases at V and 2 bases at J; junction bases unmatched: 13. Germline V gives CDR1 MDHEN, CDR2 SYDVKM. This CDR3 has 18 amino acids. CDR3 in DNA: TGTGCCAGCAGTTTTCCCCCCCGCTACAGGGGTGGCAATCAGCCCCAGCATTTT. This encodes CASSFPPRYRGGNQPQHF.

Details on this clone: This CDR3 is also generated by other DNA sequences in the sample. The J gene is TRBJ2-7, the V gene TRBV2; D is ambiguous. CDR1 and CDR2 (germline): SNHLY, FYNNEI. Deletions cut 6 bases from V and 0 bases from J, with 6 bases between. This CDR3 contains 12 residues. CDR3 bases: TGTGCCAGCAGGCCAGACTCCTACGAGCAGTACTTC. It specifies CASRPDSYEQYF.

CDR3 sequence: CASSPQGSARYGYTF. CDR3 DNA: TGTGCCAGCAGTCCACAGGGGTCTGCAAGATATGGCTACACCTTC. The J gene is TRBJ1-2, the V gene TRBV7-9; TRBD1 matches 7 bases. The CDR3 totals 15 residues. Germline-derived CDR1 and CDR2 are SEHNR and FQNEAQ (reference sequence). V lost 6 bases and J lost 5; bases outside the gene matches: 12.

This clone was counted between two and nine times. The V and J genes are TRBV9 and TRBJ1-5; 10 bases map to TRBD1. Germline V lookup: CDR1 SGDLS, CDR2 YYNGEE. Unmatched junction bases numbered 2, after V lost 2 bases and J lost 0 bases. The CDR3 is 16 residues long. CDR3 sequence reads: CASSVGTGDSNQPQHF. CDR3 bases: TGTGCCAGCAGCGTCGGGACAGGGGATAGCAATCAGCCCCAGCATTTT. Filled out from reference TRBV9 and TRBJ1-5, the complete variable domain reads DSGVTQTPKHLITATGQRVTLRCSPRSGDLSVYWYQQSLDQGLQFLIQYYNGEERAKGNILERFSAQQFPDLHSELNLSSLELGDSALYFCASSVGTGDSNQPQHFGDGTRLSIL.

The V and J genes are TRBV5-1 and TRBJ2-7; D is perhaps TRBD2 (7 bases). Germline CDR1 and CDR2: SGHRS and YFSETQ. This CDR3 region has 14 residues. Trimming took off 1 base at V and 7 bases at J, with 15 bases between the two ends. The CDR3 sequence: CASSLIGGGGEQYF. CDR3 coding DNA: TGCGCCAGCAGCTTGATAGGGGGAGGGGGGGAGCAGTACTTC.

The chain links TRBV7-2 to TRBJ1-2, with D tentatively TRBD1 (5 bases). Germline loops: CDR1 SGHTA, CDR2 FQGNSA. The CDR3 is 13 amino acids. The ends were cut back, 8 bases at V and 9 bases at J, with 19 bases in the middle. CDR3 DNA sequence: TGTGCCAGCGGTTTTGGGGAAACAGGAAGCTACACCTTC. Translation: CASGFGETGSYTF.

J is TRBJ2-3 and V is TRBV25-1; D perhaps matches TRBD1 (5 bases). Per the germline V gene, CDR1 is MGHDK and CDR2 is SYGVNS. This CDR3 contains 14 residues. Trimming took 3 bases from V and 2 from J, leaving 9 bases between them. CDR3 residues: CASSEPTATDTQYF. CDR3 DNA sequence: TGTGCCAGCAGTGAGCCGACAGCCACAGATACGCAGTATTTT.